Following are 15 T cell receptor beta chains from one sample sequenced in a study of blood T cells in healthy people across ages. Sample-barcoded 5' priming and a J-beta primer mix drove a second PCR of about 7 to 12 cycles. TCRdb reprocessed the 5' RACE reads with MiXCR, giving one entry per CDR3 protein. This sample has 600,000 or so distinct CDR3 sequences, with approximately 30% found just once. The sequencing sample was made of blood. The receptors originated from a woman of 80 years or more in good health.

The V gene is TRBV5-1, the J gene TRBJ2-7; 7 bases line up with TRBD2. This CDR3 comprises 16 residues. The germline CDR1 and CDR2 sequences are SGHRS and YFSETQ. The J segment lost 3 bases and the V segment lost 3 bases, leaving 12 bases of the junction unmatched. The CDR3 sequence is CASSSQLAGSLYEQYF. DNA of the CDR3: TGCGCCAGCAGCTCCCAATTAGCGGGTTCTCTCTACGAGCAGTACTTC.

This clonotype was seen at least ten times. The chain carries TRBV10-3 and TRBJ2-3, with TRBD1 matching over 9 bases. Trimming took 2 bases from V and 4 from J; bases not matched to a gene: 4. The CDR3 sequence is 15 residues long. Germline CDR1 ENHRY, CDR2 SYGVKD. CDR3 bases: TGTGCCATCAGTGAGGGGACAGGGACTGCAGATACGCAGTATTTT. The encoded protein is CAISEGTGTADTQYF.

On this clonotype itself: The junction shows a germline mismatch at one end, possibly a read error. The chain has TRBV5-1 and TRBJ1-1; no clear D gene. In germline, CDR1 is SGHRS, CDR2 YFSETQ. CDR3 length: 15 residues. CDR3 in amino acids: CASSLSGTGNAEAFF. The CDR3 DNA sequence: TGCGCCAGCAGCTTAAGTGGCACGGGGAACGCTGAAGCTTTCTTT. Full variable domain (missing parts from reference TRBV5-1 and TRBJ1-1): KAGVTQTPRYLIKTRGQQVTLSCSPISGHRSVSWYQQTPGQGLQFLFEYFSETQRNKGNFPGRFSGRQFSNSRSEMNVSTLELGDSALYLCASSLSGTGNAEAFFGQGTRLTVV.

Many counts were recorded for this clonotype. The chain joins TRBV7-9 to TRBJ1-2; D not resolved. V shed 5 bases and J shed 4 bases, with 14 bases lying between them. Germline V CDR1 and CDR2: SEHNR, FQNEAQ (reference sequence). The CDR3 length is 14 residues. This CDR3 is CASSPSGETYGYTF. For the CDR3, the DNA is TGTGCCAGCAGCCCCTCGGGAGAGACCTATGGCTACACCTTC.

This clonotype was seen only a few times. The V and J genes are TRBV7-9 and TRBJ1-5, with D unresolved. With 5 bases removed from V and 12 bases from J, the gap between germline ends came to 11 bases. The germline CDR1 and CDR2 sequences are SEHNR and FQNEAQ (reference sequence). This CDR3 contains 11 residues. The chain's CDR3 is CASSLDGHQHF. The DNA of the CDR3 is TGTGCCAGCAGCCTCGATGGGCACCAGCATTTT.

The table lists this clonotype with many counts. J is TRBJ2-3 and V is TRBV10-3; 9 nucleotides align to TRBD2. This CDR3 is built from 15 residues. The germline gives CDR1 ENHRY, CDR2 SYGVKD. V lost 6 bases to trimming and J lost 5 bases; unmatched junction nucleotides: 9. The CDR3 DNA is TGTGCCATCAGGAGCGGCGGGGGGGCGGTAGATACGCAGTATTTT. This codes for CAIRSGGGAVDTQYF.

With respect to this clonotype: This sequence may be a read error, since a much larger clone differs from it by one base. The genes are TRBV10-3 and TRBJ2-7, with TRBD1 identical over 7 bases. V trimming: 5 bases; J trimming: 2 bases; junction bases outside the gene matches: 9. Germline CDR1 ENHRY, CDR2 SYGVKD. The CDR3 sequence is 15 residues long. CDR3 DNA: TGTGCCATCAGTTTGGACAGGCCGAGCCCCTACGAGCAGTACTTC. Amino acid sequence: CAISLDRPSPYEQYF.

This clonotype was counted only a few times. The chain recombines TRBV30 with TRBJ1-3; a possible D gene is TRBD1 (6 bases). The V end was cut by 3 bases, the J end by 0 bases, with 15 bases between. Per germline, CDR1 GTSNPN and CDR2 SVGIG (reference sequence). CDR3 length: 16 residues. CDR3 amino acids: CAWRARDIGSGNTIYF. In nucleotides, the CDR3 is TGTGCCTGGAGGGCCCGGGACATTGGCTCTGGAAACACCATATATTTT.

In this sample, this clonotype turned up many times. This chain uses TRBV4-3 with TRBJ2-1; possibly TRBD2 for D (5 bases). The germline V gene has CDR1 LGHNA and CDR2 YSLEER. CDR3 length: 17 residues. Trimming pared 0 bases from V and 6 bases from J, leaving 18 bases between. The CDR3 coding sequence is TGCGCCAGCAGCCAAGATACGGCGGGTGATGCCTCCAATGAGCAGTTCTTC. Encoded protein: CASSQDTAGDASNEQFF.

The V and J genes are TRBV6-6 and TRBJ1-5; possibly TRBD1 for D (6 bases). This CDR3 has 14 amino acids. Germline V gene data show CDR1 as MNHNY and CDR2 as SVGAGI (reference sequence). Deletions cut 6 bases from V and 1 base from J, with 10 bases between. The DNA for the CDR3 is TGTGCCAGCAGGCCCCAGGGGAGCAATCAGCCCCAGCATTTT. It specifies CASRPQGSNQPQHF.

This clonotype was seen a few times. It may be a read error: a sequence one base away is much more abundant. The V and J genes are TRBV3-1 and TRBJ2-6, with a weak D call TRBD2 (7 bases). Germline V gene lookup returns CDR1 LGHDT and CDR2 YNNKEL (reference sequence). This CDR3 has 17 amino acids. Here the CDR3 DNA reads TGTGCCAGCAGCCAAGAAAGTGGGGTGGCGGGGGCCGACGTCCTGACTTTC. This gives the protein CASSQESGVAGADVLTF. The complete variable domain, with remaining parts taken from reference TRBV3-1 and TRBJ2-6, reads DTAVSQTPKYLVTQMGNDKSIKCEQNLGHDTMYWYKQDSKKFLKIMFSYNNKELIINETVPNRFSPKSPDKAHLNLHINSLELGDSAVYFCASSQESGVAGADVLTFGAGSRLTVL.

A remark on this clonotype: A read error is possible here, since a much larger clone lies one base away. This chain links TRBV6-1 with TRBJ2-7; D is unresolved. Looked up from germline, CDR1 is MNHNS and CDR2 is SASEGT. V was shortened by 7 bases and J by 5 bases, with 12 bases between the two germline ends. This CDR3 has 12 amino acids. As DNA, the CDR3 is TGTGCCAGCATCGGCCCCAGGCACGAGCAGTACTTC. As protein: CASIGPRHEQYF.

This clonotype was detected only a few times. A much larger clone sits a single nucleotide away, making a read error possible. The chain links TRBV6-5 to TRBJ2-4; 9 positions match TRBD1. Germline lookup yields CDR1 MNHEY and CDR2 SVGAGI. V shed 2 bases, J shed 12 bases, and the junction held 5 bases outside the gene matches. The CDR3 runs 13 residues. The CDR3 is CASSYDRGVGQYF. The CDR3 DNA sequence: TGTGCCAGCAGTTACGACAGGGGGGTGGGTCAGTACTTC.

V is TRBV5-1 and J is TRBJ2-1; D possibly corresponds to TRBD2 (6 bases). Germline values: CDR1 SGHRS, CDR2 YFSETQ. Trimming left V 4 bases short and J 6 bases short, with 23 bases between. The CDR3 contains 17 residues. CDR3 DNA: TGCGCCAGCAGCAGATACCCGGGACTCCGGATCGGCAATGAGCAGTTCTTC. This codes for CASSRYPGLRIGNEQFF.

This clonotype was counted a few times. One base away lies a much larger clone, so this may be a sequencing read error. J is TRBJ2-7 and V is TRBV9, with 10 bases lining up with TRBD1. The CDR3 is 15 amino acids. The trim removed 2 bases at V and 7 bases at J, leaving 9 bases unmatched. In germline, CDR1 is SGDLS, CDR2 YYNGEE. The CDR3 loop is CASSVTGGRGDEQYF. The DNA for the CDR3 is TGTGCCAGCAGCGTGACAGGGGGCAGGGGGGATGAGCAGTACTTC.